Listed below are T cell receptor beta chains from one sample, sequenced in a study of blood T cells in healthy people across ages. One entry per CDR3 protein results from TCRdb running MiXCR on the 5' RACE reads. In the table there are around 650,000 distinct CDR3 sequences, 32% of which are singletons. The sequencing input was blood. The receptors were sampled from a woman aged 80 or over in good health. The CDR3 runs from the conserved cysteine through the conserved F or W. A D gene is named only where the DNA matches it firmly. Clone size is stated in some rows and not others, as once, few, many or a class when expanded.

CDR3 length,clone size,D gene,V gene,J gene,CDR3 DNA,CDR3 protein
13,many,.,TRBV10-2,TRBJ2-5,TGCGCCAGCAGTGAAGGGGGGGTAGAGACCCAGTACTTC,CASSEGGVETQYF
11,many,.,TRBV27,TRBJ1-4,TGTGCCAGCGGGCAGTACGGGAAACTGTTTTTT,CASGQYGKLFF
16,many,.,TRBV5-5,TRBJ1-4,TGTGCCAGCAGCCGAGCCCGGACGCTAACTAATGAAAAACTGTTTTTT,CASSRARTLTNEKLFF
16,.,.,TRBV6-6,TRBJ1-3,TGTGCCAGCAGTTACCTCCCTGACACCTCTGGAAACACCATATATTTT,CASSYLPDTSGNTIYF
16,many,TRBD1,TRBV30,TRBJ2-4,TGTGCCTGGAGTGCCTCCGGGACAGGGGGCAAAAACATTCAGTACTTC,CAWSASGTGGKNIQYF
14,many,.,TRBV11-2,TRBJ2-3,TGTGCCAGCAGCTTCTCGAGCGGAGCAGATACGCAGTATTTT,CASSFSSGADTQYF
14,many,.,TRBV6-2/TRBV6-3,TRBJ2-5,TGTGCCAGCAGTTACGAGGGCAGGGCAGCGGCCCAGTACTTC,CASSYEGRAAAQYF
13,few,.,TRBV5-1,TRBJ1-1,TGCGCCAGCAGCCCAAACACGAACACTGAAGCTTTCTTT,CASSPNTNTEAFF
14,many,TRBD1,TRBV20-1,TRBJ1-2,TGCAGTGCCGTTACCCCCGGACAGGGCTATGGCTACACCTTC,CSAVTPGQGYGYTF
14,many,TRBD1,TRBV7-2,TRBJ1-2,TGTGCCAGCAGCTTAGAAGGGACAGGCTATGGCTACACCTTC,CASSLEGTGYGYTF
17,many,.,TRBV6-6,TRBJ2-7,TGTGCCAGCAGGCAACTGAGGGGCGGAACCAAATCCTACGAGCAGTACTTC,CASRQLRGGTKSYEQYF
15,.,.,TRBV5-1,TRBJ2-3,TGCGCCAGCAGCCGGGAAGGGGGGACCGTGGATACGCAGTATTTT,CASSREGGTVDTQYF
14,many,.,TRBV9,TRBJ2-3,TGTGCCAGCAGCGTTATGGGAAACACAGATACGCAGTATTTT,CASSVMGNTDTQYF
14,few,.,TRBV20-1,TRBJ1-5,TGCAGTGCCAATGGGAGGTCGGACAATCAGCCCCAGCATTTT,CSANGRSDNQPQHF
15,many,.,TRBV4-2,TRBJ2-7,TGTGCCAGCAGCCAAGATCTGCTCGCAGGGTACGAGCAGTACTTC,CASSQDLLAGYEQYF
16,few,TRBD2,TRBV6-1,TRBJ2-7,TGTGCCAGCAGTGAAGTAGGACTAGATGACTACAATGAGCAGTACTTC,CASSEVGLDDYNEQYF
14,.,.,TRBV11-2,TRBJ2-7,TGTGCCAGCAGCGCGGGACTTAGAACCTACGAGCAGTACTTC,CASSAGLRTYEQYF
18,few,TRBD2,TRBV10-3,TRBJ2-3,TGTGCCATCAGTGTAGGTTTTAGCGGGGATCTGAACACAGATACGCAGTATTTT,CAISVGFSGDLNTDTQYF
12,many,.,TRBV3-1,TRBJ2-5,TGTGCCAGCAGCCAAGATGTTGAGACCCAGTACTTC,CASSQDVETQYF
13,many,.,TRBV6-5,TRBJ2-1,TGTGCCAGCAGTTACTCGCATGGCAATGAGCAGTTCTTC,CASSYSHGNEQFF
16,many,TRBD1,TRBV9,TRBJ2-3,TGTGCCAGCAGCGTAGTGGGGACAGGGGGGTCAGATACGCAGTATTTT,CASSVVGTGGSDTQYF
15,many,.,TRBV6-5,TRBJ2-5,TGTGCCAGCAGTTACTCGGGGGACGGCGAAGAGACCCAGTACTTC,CASSYSGDGEETQYF
14,.,.,TRBV5-1,TRBJ2-3,TGCGCCAGCAGCTTGGAGCAGTTCATGGATACGCAGTATTTT,CASSLEQFMDTQYF
14,many,.,TRBV5-1,TRBJ2-7,TGCGCCAGCAGCTTGGCTGGCAGGATAGACGAGCAGTACTTC,CASSLAGRIDEQYF
12,many,TRBD1,TRBV18,TRBJ2-3,TGTGCCAGCCGAGCAGGGGGCGATACGCAGTATTTT,CASRAGGDTQYF
12,many,.,TRBV6-1,TRBJ2-5,TGTGCCAGCAGTTCCCCTGGAGGGACCCAGTACTTC,CASSSPGGTQYF
14,.,.,TRBV20-1,TRBJ2-3,TGCAGTGCTGGGCCGATAATAAGCACAGATACGCAGTATTTT,CSAGPIISTDTQYF
14,many,TRBD1,TRBV9,TRBJ1-1,TGTGCCAGCAGCCGGGGGACAGGGGTCACTGAAGCTTTCTTT,CASSRGTGVTEAFF